The 31 T cell receptor beta chains reported below all come from one sample, sequenced in a study of regulatory T cells in long-lasting Graves disease. Arm-PCR with iRepertoire HTBI primers amplified the CDR3 regions for these TCR beta libraries. TCRdb reanalysed the multiplex PCR reads using MiXCR and keeps one entry per CDR3 protein. This sample has approximately 690,000 distinct CDR3 sequences; 25% to 30% occur once, and the top ten carry about 42%. Time point: persistent/refractory GD, antithyroid drugs over 5 years with positive TRAb. Extracted RNA from PBMCs served as the source of the TCR library. The sequences come from peripheral blood mononuclear cells (PBMCs), collected when the disease was refractory, from a patient treated with antithyroid drugs. The receptors stem from a female donor with Graves disease.

CDR3 in amino acids: CAWSEAGGYTF. CDR3 in DNA: TGTGCCTGGTCCGAAGCAGGTGGCTACACCTTC. The chain joins TRBV30 to TRBJ1-2; D ambiguous. V was clipped by 5 bases and J by 7 bases, with 11 bases between them. This CDR3 is 11 amino acids long. Germline CDR1 is GTSNPN and CDR2 is SVGIG (reference sequence).

In its sample, this clonotype was seen many times. The DNA of the CDR3 is TGTGCCAGCAGCGCCAAGGGCGGACTGTTTTTT. Translation gives CASSAKGGLFF. The chain couples TRBV2 to TRBJ2-2; D unresolved. CDR1 is SNHLY, CDR2 FYNNEI, per germline. V lost 6 bases and J lost 14, with 13 bases in between. The CDR3 loop spans 11 amino acids.

The V and J genes are TRBV5-1 and TRBJ1-1; 9 bases line up with TRBD1. In germline, CDR1 is SGHRS, CDR2 YFSETQ. Trimming at V came to 4 bases and at J to 7 bases, leaving 8 bases not matched to a gene. This CDR3 is 14 amino acids long. In DNA form, the CDR3 reads TGCGCCAGCAGCCTGGGACAGGGTGGCAGTGAAGCTTTCTTT. Its translation: CASSLGQGGSEAFF.

This clonotype was detected only a few times. The rearrangement uses TRBV9 and TRBJ2-7, with a weak D call TRBD2 (6 bases). The germline gives CDR1 SGDLS, CDR2 YYNGEE. The ends were cut back, 5 bases at V and 0 bases at J, with 18 bases in the middle. This CDR3 comprises 16 residues. The CDR3 here is CASRVISGFNSYEQYF. The CDR3 DNA reads TGTGCCAGCAGGGTAATTAGCGGTTTCAACTCCTACGAGCAGTACTTC.

This clonotype was seen only a few times. The chain carries TRBV7-9 and TRBJ1-1; a weak D match, TRBD1 (6 bases). Germline V gives CDR1 SEHNR, CDR2 FQNEAQ (reference sequence). V shed 7 bases and J shed 4 bases, with 16 bases lying between them. The CDR3 is 14 amino acids. The CDR3 spells CASIESQGATEAFF. CDR3 nucleotides: TGTGCCAGCATCGAATCACAGGGAGCCACTGAAGCTTTCTTT.

In this sample, this clonotype turned up many times. The rearrangement uses TRBV12-3 or TRBV12-4 and TRBJ1-5; TRBD1 is a possible D gene (5 bases). V was pared by 5 bases and J by 3 bases, with 11 bases between. The CDR3 extends over 14 amino acids. For the CDR3, the DNA is TGTGCCAGCAGTCGGGACGGGCTCAATCAGCCCCAGCATTTT. Encoded protein: CASSRDGLNQPQHF.

The V gene is TRBV10-3, the J gene TRBJ2-7; TRBD1 matches at 7 bases. The CDR3 spans 13 residues. Germline CDR1 and CDR2: ENHRY and SYGVKD. The V segment lost 4 bases and the J segment 1 base; nucleotides outside the gene matches: 1. CDR3 loop: CAISGDRSYEQYF. CDR3 nucleotide sequence: TGTGCCATCAGTGGGGACAGATCCTACGAGCAGTACTTC.

This clonotype was recorded many times. The chain links TRBV2 to TRBJ2-5; perhaps TRBD1 as D (5 bases). V lost 4 bases and J lost 9, with 21 bases in between. Germline CDR1 SNHLY, CDR2 FYNNEI. This CDR3 comprises 15 residues. CDR3 region: CASSGGVSTAESQYF. The DNA for the CDR3 is TGTGCCAGCAGTGGGGGCGTATCGACTGCCGAGTCCCAGTACTTC.

This clonotype was recorded many times. V is TRBV3-1 and J is TRBJ1-1; D not certain. Germline values: CDR1 LGHDT, CDR2 YNNKEL (reference sequence). The V end was cut by 5 bases, the J end by 0 bases, with 4 bases between. The CDR3 consists of 12 residues. In DNA form, the CDR3 reads TGTGCCAGCAGCAGAGTGAACACTGAAGCTTTCTTT. It encodes CASSRVNTEAFF.

The chain recombines TRBV30 with TRBJ2-2, with D possibly called TRBD1 or TRBD2 (5 bases each). Per germline, CDR1 GTSNPN and CDR2 SVGIG (reference sequence). The CDR3 covers 13 residues. V was shortened by 4 bases and J by 7 bases, with 13 bases between the two germline ends. This CDR3 reads CAWKGPRLGELFF. The CDR3 nucleotides read TGTGCCTGGAAGGGACCGCGGCTCGGGGAGCTGTTTTTT. Supplemented by reference TRBV30 and TRBJ2-2, the full variable domain reads SQTIHQWPATLVQPVGSPLSLECTVEGTSNPNLYWYRQAAGRGLQLLFYSVGIGQISSEVPQNLSASRPQDRQFILSSKKLLLSDSGFYLCAWKGPRLGELFFGEGSRLTVL.

The chain joins TRBV12-3 or TRBV12-4 to TRBJ1-5; no clear D. V dropped 0 bases and J dropped 8 bases, with 8 bases sitting between them. The CDR3 has 13 residues. CDR3 sequence (DNA): TGTGCCAGCAGTTTAGCTCGTGGGAAGCCCCAGCATTTT. Translated: CASSLARGKPQHF.

In its sample, this clonotype was seen many times. This chain joins TRBV12-3 or TRBV12-4 and TRBJ1-2, with a possible D match to TRBD1 (5 bases). This CDR3 spans 14 amino acids. Between the trimmed V and J ends, which lost 1 base and 4 bases, there was a span of 10 bases. The CDR3 bases are TGTGCCAGCAGTTTAGATTGGGGGAGCTATGGCTACACCTTC. Residues: CASSLDWGSYGYTF.

J is TRBJ2-7 and V is TRBV19, with TRBD1 matching over 9 bases. The V segment lost 3 bases and the J segment 5 bases; nucleotides outside the gene matches: 17. The CDR3 length is 18 residues. CDR1 is LNHDA and CDR2 is SQIVND in the germline V gene (reference sequence). DNA for the CDR3: TGTGCCAGTAGTATCCTTACAGGGGGCCGCGGCCCCTCTAACGAGCAGTACTTC. This gives the protein CASSILTGGRGPSNEQYF.

The V and J genes are TRBV29-1 and TRBJ1-3, with D maybe TRBD1 (6 bases). The CDR3 has 16 amino acids. V lost 1 base and J 2 bases, leaving 15 bases between the germline ends. In germline, CDR1 is SQVTM, CDR2 ANQGSEA. This chain's CDR3 is CSVEGTGWGAGNTIYF. The CDR3 coding sequence is TGCAGCGTTGAAGGCACAGGGTGGGGGGCTGGAAACACCATATATTTT.

This clonotype was observed at least ten times. The rearrangement joins TRBV2 to TRBJ2-5, with 11 bases that match TRBD2. The germline gives CDR1 SNHLY, CDR2 FYNNEI. After removal of 1 base from V and 4 bases from J, the junction contained 5 bases not matched to a gene. The CDR3 runs to 16 residues. The CDR3 region is CASSEGVAGGGETQYF. CDR3 in DNA: TGTGCCAGCAGTGAAGGAGTAGCGGGAGGGGGAGAGACCCAGTACTTC. Full variable domain (outside the CDR3, taken from reference TRBV2 and TRBJ2-5): EPEVTQTPSHQVTQMGQEVILRCVPISNHLYFYWYRQILGQKVEFLVSFYNNEISEKSEIFDDQFSVERPDGSNFTLKIRSTKLEDSAMYFCASSEGVAGGGETQYFGPGTRLLVL.

This clonotype was counted many times. The rearrangement joins TRBV10-3 to TRBJ1-6; TRBD1 matches at 11 bases. The CDR3 runs 15 residues. V was clipped by 5 bases and J by 9 bases; unmatched bases: 6. CDR1 and CDR2 from the germline V gene are ENHRY and SYGVKD. CDR3: CAISSLDRGLSPLHF. CDR3 DNA: TGTGCCATCAGTTCCTTGGACAGGGGGCTTTCACCCCTCCACTTT.

This rearrangement joins TRBV4-1 to TRBJ1-6; 7 bases are a match to TRBD1. The junction had 11 bases not matched to a gene; V was cut back by 1 base and J by 8 bases. The CDR3 consists of 17 residues. Germline assignment: CDR1 MGHRA and CDR2 YSYEKL. Written as DNA, the CDR3 is TGCGCCAGCAGCCAAGCAACACCAGGGGGAGGGTATTCACCCCTCCACTTT. The encoded protein is CASSQATPGGGYSPLHF.

This clonotype was counted between two and nine times. This chain links TRBV6-2 or TRBV6-3 with TRBJ2-5, with D perhaps TRBD1 (6 bases). Per germline, CDR1 MNHEY and CDR2 SVGEGT. The CDR3 is made up of 16 amino acids. With 0 bases removed from V and 5 bases from J, the gap between germline ends came to 16 bases. This chain's CDR3 is CASSYSLRGSRETQYF. The CDR3 DNA reads as TGTGCCAGCAGTTACTCGCTGAGGGGGAGTAGGGAGACCCAGTACTTC.

In its sample, this clonotype was seen many times. The rearrangement uses TRBV28 and TRBJ2-7; TRBD1 aligns across 7 bases. V dropped 6 bases and J dropped 3; count of bases not matched to a gene: 5. Germline lookup yields CDR1 MDHEN and CDR2 SYDVKM. The CDR3 is 13 residues long. CDR3 in DNA: TGTGCCAGCAGCCCGGGACAGCTCTACGAGCAGTACTTC. Translating gives CASSPGQLYEQYF.

V and J are TRBV3-1 and TRBJ2-7, with 8 bases that match TRBD2. Losses at the gene ends were 8 bases for V and 3 bases for J; bases not matched to a gene: 6. CDR1 and CDR2 (germline): LGHDT, YNNKEL (reference sequence). CDR3 length: 13 residues. The DNA for the CDR3 is TGTGCCAGCGGTCGGGAGGGGAGCTACGAGCAGTACTTC. It codes for CASGREGSYEQYF.

This clonotype was recorded at least ten times. The chain carries TRBV12-3 or TRBV12-4 and TRBJ2-5, with D possibly TRBD1 on 8 matching bases. This CDR3 has 16 residues. The V gene lost 7 bases and the J gene lost 5 bases, with 23 bases spanning the gap. CDR3 DNA: TGTGCCAGCAATTTCCGGGCACAGGGGGGGTTGGAGACCCAGTACTTC. Translating it yields CASNFRAQGGLETQYF.

This chain connects TRBV6-1 to TRBJ2-7; 15 positions agree with TRBD2. In germline, CDR1 is MNHNS, CDR2 SASEGT. V gave up 7 bases and J gave up 2 bases; unmatched junction bases: 6. The CDR3 loop spans 16 amino acids. In DNA, the CDR3 is TGTGCCAGCAACGGACTAGCGGGAGGGTCGGCCTACGAGCAGTACTTC. This sequence encodes CASNGLAGGSAYEQYF.

The V and J genes are TRBV5-1 and TRBJ1-5, with D possibly TRBD1 on 5 matching bases. The CDR3 is 15 amino acids. V was trimmed by 5 bases and J by 2 bases, leaving 14 bases between them. Per germline, CDR1 SGHRS and CDR2 YFSETQ. In DNA form, the CDR3 reads TGCGCCAGCAGTGTCGGGGGGTCGGGCAATCAGCCCCAGCATTTT. Protein: CASSVGGSGNQPQHF.

On this clonotype: Being one base from a much bigger clone, this may be a read error. The genes are TRBV6-2 or TRBV6-3 and TRBJ1-1; 7 bases fit TRBD1. Germline CDR1 and CDR2: MNHEY and SVGEGT. The V and J ends lost 2 bases and 0 bases, in that order; junction bases with no gene match: 3. CDR3 length equals 15 residues. This chain's CDR3 is CASSYRGLVNTEAFF. The CDR3 nucleotides read TGTGCCAGCAGTTACAGGGGGCTGGTGAACACTGAAGCTTTCTTT.

The sample holds a few counts of this clonotype. The rearrangement joins TRBV7-2 to TRBJ2-5; 8 nucleotides match TRBD2. The V segment lost 3 bases and the J segment 5 bases; nucleotides outside the gene matches: 5. Germline values: CDR1 SGHTA, CDR2 FQGNSA. The CDR3 runs to 14 residues. CDR3 in amino acids: CASSFGGGRETQYF. The CDR3 DNA sequence: TGTGCCAGCAGCTTCGGGGGCGGGAGGGAGACCCAGTACTTC.

J is TRBJ1-2 and V is TRBV7-9, with D perhaps matching TRBD1 (5 bases). This CDR3 is built from 15 residues. Germline V lookup: CDR1 SEHNR, CDR2 FQNEAQ (reference sequence). Trimming pared 3 bases from V and 4 bases from J, leaving 15 bases between. CDR3 sequence (DNA): TGTGCCAGCAGCTTGGTGGTGCAGGGCGGCTATGGCTACACCTTC. Translating it yields CASSLVVQGGYGYTF.

Of note for this clonotype: One end of the junction varies from germline; a read error may be responsible. The V call is TRBV7-6, the J call TRBJ1-1, with D unclear. In germline, CDR1 is SGHVS, CDR2 FNYEAQ. CDR3 length: 12 amino acids. The CDR3 DNA sequence: TGTGCCAGCAGCTTACCGGACGGTGAAGCTCTCTTT. As protein: CASSLPDGEALF.

V and J are TRBV6-5 and TRBJ1-2; no clear D. Germline V gives CDR1 MNHEY, CDR2 SVGAGI. This CDR3 has 15 residues. Between the trimmed V and J ends, which lost 3 bases and 4 bases, there was a span of 15 bases. Here the CDR3 DNA reads TGTGCCAGCAGTTATGATTTGAATCCCCGCTATGGCTACACCTTC. Protein product: CASSYDLNPRYGYTF.

This clonotype was observed a few times. The chain uses TRBV29-1 and TRBJ1-2; D uncertain. The V end lost 0 bases, the J end lost 4 bases, and 6 bases lay between the germline ends. This CDR3 comprises 12 residues. Germline CDR1 and CDR2: SQVTM and ANQGSEA. The CDR3 nucleotides read TGCAGCGTTGAAGATGGCAGCTATGGCTACACCTTC. It translates to CSVEDGSYGYTF. Full variable domain (missing parts from reference TRBV29-1 and TRBJ1-2): SAVISQKPSRDICQRGTSLTIQCQVDSQVTMMFWYRQQPGQSLTLIATANQGSEATYESGFVIDKFPISRPNLTFSTLTVSNMSPEDSSIYLCSVEDGSYGYTFGSGTRLTVV.

The rearrangement links TRBV18 to TRBJ2-5; D is unresolved. Per germline, CDR1 KGHSH and CDR2 LQKENI. The V end lost 0 bases, the J end lost 5 bases, and 13 bases lay between the germline ends. The CDR3 has 15 amino acids. CDR3 protein: CASSPPSRAGETQYF. Written as DNA, the CDR3 is TGTGCCAGCTCACCACCGAGTAGGGCTGGGGAGACCCAGTACTTC.

This clonotype was seen once. V and J are TRBV13 and TRBJ2-2; TRBD2 agrees at 8 bases. The length of the CDR3 is 17 residues. CDR1 and CDR2 (germline): PRHDT, FYEKMQ (reference sequence). Trimming at V came to 6 bases and at J to 6 bases, leaving 15 bases not matched to a gene. The CDR3 loop is CASRAGGEAGAAGELFF. CDR3 in DNA: TGTGCCAGCAGGGCAGGAGGGGAAGCGGGAGCAGCCGGGGAGCTGTTTTTT.